The 6 T cell receptor beta chains given below trace back to one sample, sequenced in a study of Graves' ophthalmopathy and Graves' hyperthyroidism. Transcripts of RNA were the source for amplifying TCR beta CDR3 regions. Scientists carried out first-round RT-PCR using HTBI primers and then a second-round multiplex PCR. TCRdb itself ran the multiplex PCR reads through MiXCR, one entry per CDR3 protein. This sample has about 220,000 distinct CDR3 sequences, with under 25% found just once. Sequenced sample: peripheral blood. These receptors all stem from a woman between 45 and 60 years old with Graves' ophthalmopathy.

Ten or more counts support this clonotype. The chain joins TRBV28 to TRBJ2-7; D might be TRBD2 (5 bases). The germline gives CDR1 MDHEN, CDR2 SYDVKM. This CDR3 region has 16 residues. The germline V and J ends were trimmed by 6 bases and 0 bases, with 18 bases remaining between them. CDR3: CASRYSPDFRSYEQYF. CDR3 nucleotide sequence: TGTGCCAGCAGGTACAGCCCGGACTTCCGCTCCTACGAGCAGTACTTC.

The rearrangement uses TRBV11-2 and TRBJ2-7; 7 bases are shared with TRBD2. Losses at the gene ends were 4 bases for V and 3 bases for J; bases not matched to a gene: 3. The CDR3 runs 13 residues. Germline lookup yields CDR1 SGHAT and CDR2 FQNNGV. CDR3 region: CASSSGLGYEQYF. In nucleotides, the CDR3 is TGTGCCAGCAGCTCAGGACTAGGCTACGAGCAGTACTTC.

This clonotype was found many times. The J gene is TRBJ1-1, the V gene TRBV25-1; 7 nucleotides agree with TRBD1. V lost 8 bases, J lost 3 bases, and 6 bases stayed unmatched. The CDR3 is 13 residues long. Germline V lookup: CDR1 MGHDK, CDR2 SYGVNS. The CDR3: CASSPRGDTEAFF. In nucleotides, the CDR3 is TGTGCCAGCTCCCCCAGGGGGGACACTGAAGCTTTCTTT.

The CDR3 loop is CASSESGGRAYEQYF. The DNA for the CDR3 is TGCGCCAGCAGTGAGTCGGGCGGGAGGGCCTACGAGCAGTACTTC. The chain combines TRBV10-2 with TRBJ2-7; the match to TRBD2 covers 9 bases. The CDR3 spans 15 residues. The J segment lost 2 bases and the V segment lost 0 bases, leaving 2 bases of the junction unmatched. The germline gives CDR1 WSHSY, CDR2 SAAADI.

This clonotype was found many times. This chain joins TRBV27 and TRBJ1-1; 7 nucleotides align to TRBD1. CDR1 MNHEY and CDR2 SMNVEV come from the germline V gene (reference sequence). This CDR3 spans 18 amino acids. The V gene end was trimmed by 5 bases and the J gene end by 4 bases; junction bases not matched to a gene: 19. The CDR3 nucleotides read TGTGCCAGCAGTCCATTCGGGACAGCGGCGCCCCGGAGCACTGAAGCTTTCTTT. This sequence encodes CASSPFGTAAPRSTEAFF.

This clonotype has ten or more counts. The junction and the germline gene differ at one end; a read error may be behind it. The rearrangement uses TRBV28 and TRBJ2-4, with 8 bases lining up with TRBD2. The germline V gene encodes CDR1 MDHEN and CDR2 SYDVKM. This CDR3 contains 17 residues. The CDR3 is CASSLGLAGLARNIQYF. DNA of the CDR3: TGTGCCAGCAGTTTAGGATTAGCGGGATTAGCCAGAAACATTCAGTACTTC.